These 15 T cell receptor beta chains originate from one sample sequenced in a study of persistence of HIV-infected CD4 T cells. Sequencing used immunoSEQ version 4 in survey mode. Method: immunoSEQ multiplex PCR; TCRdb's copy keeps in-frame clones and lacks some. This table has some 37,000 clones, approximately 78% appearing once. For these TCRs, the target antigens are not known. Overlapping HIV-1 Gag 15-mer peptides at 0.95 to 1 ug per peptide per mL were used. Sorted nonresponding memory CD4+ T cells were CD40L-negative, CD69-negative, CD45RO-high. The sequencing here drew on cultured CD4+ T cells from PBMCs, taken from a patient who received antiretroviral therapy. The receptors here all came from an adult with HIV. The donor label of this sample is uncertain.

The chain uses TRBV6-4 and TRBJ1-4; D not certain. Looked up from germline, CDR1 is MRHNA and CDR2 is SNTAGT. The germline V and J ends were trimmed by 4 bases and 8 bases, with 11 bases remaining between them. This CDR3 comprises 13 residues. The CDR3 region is CASSAVSGEKLFF. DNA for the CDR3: TGTGCCAGCAGTGCCGTGTCTGGAGAAAAACTGTTTTTT.

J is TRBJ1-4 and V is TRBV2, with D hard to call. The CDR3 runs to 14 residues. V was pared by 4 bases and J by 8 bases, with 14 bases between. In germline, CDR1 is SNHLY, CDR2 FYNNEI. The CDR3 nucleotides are TGTGCCAGCAGTGTTGGCGGGTTTGCGGAAAAACTGTTTTTT. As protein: CASSVGGFAEKLFF. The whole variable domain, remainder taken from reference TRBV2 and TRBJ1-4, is EPEVTQTPSHQVTQMGQEVILRCVPISNHLYFYWYRQILGQKVEFLVSFYNNEISEKSEIFDDQFSVERPDGSNFTLKIRSTKLEDSAMYFCASSVGGFAEKLFFGSGTQLSVL.

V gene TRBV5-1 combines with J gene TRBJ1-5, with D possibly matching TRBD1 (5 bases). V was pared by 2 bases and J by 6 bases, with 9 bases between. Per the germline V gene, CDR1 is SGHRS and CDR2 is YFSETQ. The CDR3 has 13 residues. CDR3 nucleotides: TGCGCCAGCAGCTTCGGGGGAAGTCAGCCCCAGCATTTT. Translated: CASSFGGSQPQHF.

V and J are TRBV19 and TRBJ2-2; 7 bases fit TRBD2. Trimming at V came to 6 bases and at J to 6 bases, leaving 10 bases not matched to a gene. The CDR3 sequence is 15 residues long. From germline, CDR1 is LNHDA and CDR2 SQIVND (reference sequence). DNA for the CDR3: TGTGCCAGTAGCCCTTCAGCGGGAATAGCCGGGGAGCTGTTTTTT. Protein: CASSPSAGIAGELFF.

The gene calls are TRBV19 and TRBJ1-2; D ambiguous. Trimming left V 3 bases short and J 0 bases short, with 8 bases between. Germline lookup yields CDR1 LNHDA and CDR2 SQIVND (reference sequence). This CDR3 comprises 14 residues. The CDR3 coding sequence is TGTGCCAGTAGTATCTCACGGACTAACTATGGCTACACCTTC. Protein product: CASSISRTNYGYTF.

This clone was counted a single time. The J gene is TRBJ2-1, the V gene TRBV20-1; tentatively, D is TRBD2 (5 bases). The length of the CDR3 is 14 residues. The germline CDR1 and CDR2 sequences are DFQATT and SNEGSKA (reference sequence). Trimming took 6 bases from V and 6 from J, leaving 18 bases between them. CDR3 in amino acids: CSASRREPRNEQFF. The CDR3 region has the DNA TGCAGTGCGAGTCGCCGGGAACCTCGCAATGAGCAGTTCTTC.

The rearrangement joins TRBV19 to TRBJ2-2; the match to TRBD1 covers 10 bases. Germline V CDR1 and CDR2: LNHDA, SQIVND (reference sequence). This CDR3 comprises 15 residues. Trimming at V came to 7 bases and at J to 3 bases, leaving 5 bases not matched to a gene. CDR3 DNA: TGTGCCAGTATGGGGACAGGGGTCTACACCGGGGAGCTGTTTTTT. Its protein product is CASMGTGVYTGELFF.

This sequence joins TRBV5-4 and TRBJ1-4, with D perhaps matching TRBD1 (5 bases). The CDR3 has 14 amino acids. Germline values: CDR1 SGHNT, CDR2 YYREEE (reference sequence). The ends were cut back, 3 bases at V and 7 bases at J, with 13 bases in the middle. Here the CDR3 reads CASSSGAGGEKLFF. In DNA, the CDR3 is TGTGCCAGCAGCTCCGGGGCGGGCGGTGAAAAACTGTTTTTT.

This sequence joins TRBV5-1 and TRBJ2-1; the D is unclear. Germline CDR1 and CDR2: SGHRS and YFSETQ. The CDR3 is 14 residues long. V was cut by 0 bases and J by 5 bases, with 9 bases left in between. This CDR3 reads CASSLVSTDNEQFF. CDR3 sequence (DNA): TGCGCCAGCAGCTTGGTGTCAACAGACAATGAGCAGTTCTTC.

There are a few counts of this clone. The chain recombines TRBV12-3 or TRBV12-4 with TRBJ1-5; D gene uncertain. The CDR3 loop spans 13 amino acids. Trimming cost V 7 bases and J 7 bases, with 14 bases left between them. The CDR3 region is CASTSGPRQPQHF. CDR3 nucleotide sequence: TGTGCCAGCACCTCGGGTCCTAGGCAGCCCCAGCATTTT.

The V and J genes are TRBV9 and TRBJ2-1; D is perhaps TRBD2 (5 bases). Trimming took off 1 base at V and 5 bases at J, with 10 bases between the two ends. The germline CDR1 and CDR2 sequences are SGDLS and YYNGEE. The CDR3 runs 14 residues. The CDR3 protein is CASSVRWENNEQFF. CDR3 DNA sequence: TGTGCCAGCAGCGTACGGTGGGAGAACAATGAGCAGTTCTTC. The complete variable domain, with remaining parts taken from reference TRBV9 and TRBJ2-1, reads DSGVTQTPKHLITATGQRVTLRCSPRSGDLSVYWYQQSLDQGLQFLIQYYNGEERAKGNILERFSAQQFPDLHSELNLSSLELGDSALYFCASSVRWENNEQFFGPGTRLTVL.

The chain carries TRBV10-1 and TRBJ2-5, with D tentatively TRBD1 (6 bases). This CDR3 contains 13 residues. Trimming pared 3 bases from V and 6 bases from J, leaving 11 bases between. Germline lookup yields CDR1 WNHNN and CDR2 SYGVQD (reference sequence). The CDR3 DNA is TGCGCCAGCAGTGATTACAGGGAGAAGACCCAGTACTTC. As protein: CASSDYREKTQYF.

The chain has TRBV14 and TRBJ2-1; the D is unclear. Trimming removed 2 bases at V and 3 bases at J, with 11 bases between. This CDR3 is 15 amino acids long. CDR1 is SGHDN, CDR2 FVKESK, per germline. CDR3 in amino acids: CASSQSWVLYNEQFF. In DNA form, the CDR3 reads TGTGCCAGCAGCCAAAGTTGGGTACTCTACAATGAGCAGTTCTTC.

CDR3: CASSLDEGFQETQYF. CDR3 bases: TGTGCCAGCAGCTTAGACGAGGGGTTCCAAGAGACCCAGTACTTC. The chain is built from TRBV7-2 and TRBJ2-5; D assignment may be TRBD1 or TRBD2 (5 bases each). Per the germline V gene, CDR1 is SGHTA and CDR2 is FQGNSA. The CDR3 loop spans 15 amino acids. Trimming took off 1 base at V and 1 base at J, with 10 bases between the two ends.

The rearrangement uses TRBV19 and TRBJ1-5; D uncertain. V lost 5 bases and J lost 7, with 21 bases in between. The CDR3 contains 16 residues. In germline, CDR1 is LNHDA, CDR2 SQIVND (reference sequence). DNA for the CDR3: TGTGCCAGTAGTGCGAGGAATTCACCCGTAATCCAGCCCCAGCATTTT. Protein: CASSARNSPVIQPQHF.